These 20 T cell receptor beta chains originate from one sample sequenced in a study of shared clonotypes between healthy human individuals. Naive CD8 cells comprised CD45RO-negative, CCR7-positively selected cells, excluding terminally differentiated effector memory CD45RA+ cells. Only in-frame clones appear in the TCRdb table, and some are missing; sequencing was by immunoSEQ multiplex PCR. The table lists roughly 590,000 clones, 95% of them singletons. The material sequenced was naive CD8+ T cells sorted from blood. The receptors originated from a woman aged 25 to 39 in good health.

The V call is TRBV7-9, the J call TRBJ2-7, with D possibly being TRBD1 or TRBD2 (5 bases each). Per the germline V gene, CDR1 is SEHNR and CDR2 is FQNEAQ (reference sequence). Trimming cost V 5 bases and J 3 bases, with 17 bases left between them. The length of the CDR3 is 15 residues. CDR3 bases: TGTGCCAGCAGCGTCACGGGACGGAAAATCTACGAGCAGTACTTC. Amino acids: CASSVTGRKIYEQYF.

The DNA for the CDR3 is TGTGCCAGCAGTTCTCTACGGTGGACAGGGGAAGCTAACTATGGCTACACCTTC. This encodes CASSSLRWTGEANYGYTF. The chain links TRBV28 to TRBJ1-2; 9 nucleotides agree with TRBD1. Germline loops: CDR1 MDHEN, CDR2 SYDVKM. The CDR3 covers 18 residues. V lost 4 bases to trimming and J lost 0 bases; unmatched junction nucleotides: 12.

V gene TRBV7-6 combines with J gene TRBJ2-3, with 8 nucleotides matching TRBD2. The J segment lost 8 bases and the V segment lost 3 bases, leaving 10 bases of the junction unmatched. CDR1 and CDR2 (germline): SGHVS, FNYEAQ. The CDR3 runs to 15 residues. The CDR3 nucleotides are TGTGCCAGCAGCTTGGGTGGAGCGGGGGAAGCTACGCAGTATTTT. This codes for CASSLGGAGEATQYF. Variable domain in full (rest from reference TRBV7-6 and TRBJ2-3): GAGVSQSPRYKVTKRGQDVALRCDPISGHVSLYWYRQALGQGPEFLTYFNYEAQQDKSGLPNDRFSAERPEGSISTLTIQRTEQRDSAMYRCASSLGGAGEATQYFGPGTRLTVL.

The rearrangement uses TRBV7-9 and TRBJ1-2; TRBD1 might be the D (5 bases). Trimming left V 3 bases short and J 2 bases short, with 10 bases between. This CDR3 spans 14 amino acids. Germline V gives CDR1 SEHNR, CDR2 FQNEAQ (reference sequence). CDR3 in DNA: TGTGCCAGCAGCTTTCCGGGACTGAACTATGGCTACACCTTC. This gives the protein CASSFPGLNYGYTF. The full variable domain, in which reference TRBV7-9 and TRBJ1-2 provide the parts outside the CDR3, is DTGVSQNPRHKITKRGQNVTFRCDPISEHNRLYWYRQTLGQGPEFLTYFQNEAQLEKSRLLSDRFSAERPKGSFSTLEIQRTEQGDSAMYLCASSFPGLNYGYTFGSGTRLTVV.

The V call is TRBV27, the J call TRBJ2-5; 7 nucleotides match TRBD1. The DNA end lines up better with TRBJ2-7; the J call may be wrong. The CDR3 consists of 13 residues. CDR1 is MNHEY, CDR2 SMNVEV, per germline (reference sequence). The CDR3 region has the DNA TGTGCCAGCAGCCCCGGGACAGTATACGAGCAGTACTTC. This codes for CASSPGTVYEQYF.

The chain recombines TRBV5-1 with TRBJ2-4; D may match TRBD1 or TRBD2 (5 bases each). CDR1 and CDR2 (germline): SGHRS, YFSETQ. The V gene lost 4 bases and the J gene lost 3 bases, with 14 bases spanning the gap. CDR3 length: 15 amino acids. For the CDR3, the DNA is TGCGCCAGCAGCGAACACCGGGACGGCAAAAACATTCAGTACTTC. It codes for CASSEHRDGKNIQYF.

V is TRBV21-1 and J is TRBJ2-7. TRBV21-1 is tagged as a pseudogene. There are 12 residues in the CDR3. CDR3 protein: CASRQGPYEQYF. DNA for the CDR3: TGTGCCAGCAGGCAGGGACCCTACGAGCAGTACTTC.

This sequence joins TRBV28 and TRBJ2-7, with 7 positions matching TRBD1. The CDR3 totals 15 residues. Trimming cost V 6 bases and J 5 bases; bases outside gene matches: 13. In germline, CDR1 is MDHEN, CDR2 SYDVKM. DNA of the CDR3: TGTGCCAGCAGAAACCGGGACAGAGTCTGGCACGAGCAGTACTTC. Amino acids: CASRNRDRVWHEQYF.

The chain joins TRBV19 to TRBJ1-1, with a possible D match to TRBD1 (6 bases). The CDR3 is 14 residues long. V dropped 7 bases and J dropped 1 base, with 13 bases sitting between them. The germline gives CDR1 LNHDA, CDR2 SQIVND (reference sequence). The CDR3 region has the DNA TGTGCCAGTAAGAACAACAGGGAGAACACTGAAGCTTTCTTT. It specifies CASKNNRENTEAFF.

V and J are TRBV7-6 and TRBJ2-5; D not resolved. This CDR3 is 14 amino acids long. Germline CDR1 SGHVS, CDR2 FNYEAQ. Trimming removed 5 bases at V and 11 bases at J, with 21 bases between. Written as DNA, the CDR3 is TGTGCCAGCAGCCCGAACAGTGTTCCGGAAGAGCAGTACTTC. This encodes CASSPNSVPEEQYF.

J is TRBJ2-3 and V is TRBV5-1, with D possibly called TRBD1 or TRBD2 (5 bases each). This CDR3 has 16 residues. Trimming cost V 3 bases and J 0 bases, with 14 bases left between them. CDR1 is SGHRS, CDR2 YFSETQ, per germline. The CDR3 nucleotides are TGCGCCAGCAGCTCGCCCGGGGCTTCTAGCACAGATACGCAGTATTTT. Protein: CASSSPGASSTDTQYF.

This clone appeared a single time. The J gene is TRBJ2-7, the V gene TRBV27, with D tentatively TRBD2 (6 bases). CDR1 and CDR2 from the germline V gene are MNHEY and SMNVEV (reference sequence). The germline V and J ends were trimmed by 7 bases and 2 bases, with 18 bases remaining between them. This CDR3 spans 15 amino acids. CDR3 sequence reads: CASTPRGGNAYEQYF. In nucleotides, the CDR3 is TGTGCCAGCACCCCCCGGGGAGGAAACGCCTACGAGCAGTACTTC.

This chain connects TRBV19 to TRBJ1-4; 8 bases are shared with TRBD1. The germline CDR1 and CDR2 sequences are LNHDA and SQIVND (reference sequence). The J segment lost 8 bases and the V segment lost 3 bases, leaving 8 bases of the junction unmatched. This CDR3 region has 15 residues. CDR3 in DNA: TGTGCCAGTAGTATTCTCGGGACAGGTGACGAAAAACTGTTTTTT. The encoded protein is CASSILGTGDEKLFF.

The chain employs TRBV28 and TRBJ2-1; possibly TRBD2 for D (5 bases). V lost 5 bases to trimming and J lost 14 bases, with 16 bases between them. Germline V CDR1 and CDR2: MDHEN, SYDVKM. CDR3 length: 12 amino acids. In nucleotides, the CDR3 is TGTGCCAGCAGTCCCACTAGTCTTGGAAAGTTCTTC. It encodes CASSPTSLGKFF.

The chain combines TRBV7-9 with TRBJ1-2; no clear D gene. CDR1 is SEHNR and CDR2 is FQNEAQ in the germline V gene (reference sequence). The CDR3 extends over 14 amino acids. With 4 bases removed from V and 6 bases from J, the gap between germline ends came to 15 bases. The CDR3 loop reads CASSSTTLADGYTF. The CDR3 region has the DNA TGTGCCAGCAGCTCCACGACCCTAGCTGATGGCTACACCTTC.

The chain carries TRBV5-1 and TRBJ1-1; D is unclear. Between the trimmed V and J ends, which lost 0 bases and 0 bases, there was a span of 3 bases. This CDR3 has 13 amino acids. Per germline, CDR1 SGHRS and CDR2 YFSETQ. The CDR3 loop reads CASSLDLNTEAFF. The CDR3 coding sequence is TGCGCCAGCAGCTTGGATTTGAACACTGAAGCTTTCTTT.

The J gene is TRBJ2-7, the V gene TRBV29-1; 7 nucleotides agree with TRBD2. The germline gives CDR1 SQVTM, CDR2 ANQGSEA. After removal of 5 bases from V and 4 bases from J, the junction contained 8 bases not matched to a gene. The CDR3 is 13 residues long. As DNA, the CDR3 is TGCAGCGTTTTCGGCGGGAGCGGATACGAGCAGTACTTC. It encodes CSVFGGSGYEQYF.

This clone came up once. The V and J genes are TRBV9 and TRBJ2-6; D remains ambiguous. Germline V gene sequence: CDR1 SGDLS, CDR2 YYNGEE. Trimming pared 6 bases from V and 0 bases from J, leaving 10 bases between. This CDR3 has 15 amino acids. DNA for the CDR3: TGTGCCAGCACTCCGGTGGGCTCTGGGGCCAACGTCCTGACTTTC. Residues: CASTPVGSGANVLTF.

This chain uses TRBV9 with TRBJ2-7, with TRBD1 matching 7 bases. J gave up 3 bases and V 1 base, and 13 bases lay outside the gene matches. Germline assignment: CDR1 SGDLS and CDR2 YYNGEE. The CDR3 consists of 17 residues. The CDR3 DNA is TGTGCCAGCAGCGTATCATGGAGCGAGACAGGGAACTACGAGCAGTACTTC. This codes for CASSVSWSETGNYEQYF.

The CDR3 DNA reads as TGTGCCACACGAGAATCACTAGCTCGCACCGGGGAGCTGTTTTTT. Its protein is CATRESLARTGELFF. The chain links TRBV30 to TRBJ2-2, with D tentatively TRBD2 (6 bases). The germline gives CDR1 GTSNPN, CDR2 SVGIG (reference sequence). The CDR3 consists of 15 residues. V dropped 8 bases and J dropped 4 bases, with 20 bases sitting between them. Variable domain in full (rest from reference TRBV30 and TRBJ2-2): SQTIHQWPATLVQPVGSPLSLECTVEGTSNPNLYWYRQAAGRGLQLLFYSVGIGQISSEVPQNLSASRPQDRQFILSSKKLLLSDSGFYLCATRESLARTGELFFGEGSRLTVL.